Below are 17 T cell receptor beta chains sequenced from a single sample in a study of tumor-infiltrating lymphocytes in localized non-small cell lung cancer. Profiling relied on immunoSEQ multiplex PCR, and the TCRdb table lists in-frame clones only, not all of them. The sample has approximately 12,000 clones, approximately 71% seen once. Sequences were obtained from lung tumor tissue. The receptor set was obtained from a human donor with non-small cell lung cancer.

The DNA of the CDR3 is TGCGCCAGCAGCTCGGGACAGGGAGTGAATTCACCCCTCCACTTT. This sequence encodes CASSSGQGVNSPLHF. V usage is TRBV5-1 and J usage is TRBJ1-6; 9 bases match TRBD1. Germline V gives CDR1 SGHRS, CDR2 YFSETQ. The CDR3 spans 15 residues. J lost 7 bases, V lost 3 bases, and 5 bases had no gene match.

This chain uses TRBV18 with TRBJ2-3, with a tentative D call TRBD1 (5 bases). Trimming removed 3 bases from V and 7 bases from J, with 8 bases in between. This CDR3 comprises 12 residues. In germline, CDR1 is KGHSH, CDR2 LQKENI. The CDR3 coding sequence is TGTGCCAGCTCACCGGGGCTCCATACGCAGTATTTT. Translated, it gives CASSPGLHTQYF.

V is TRBV5-1 and J is TRBJ2-7, with 13 bases lining up with TRBD2. V lost 0 bases and J lost 3; bases outside the gene matches: 6. This CDR3 is built from 17 residues. The germline CDR1 and CDR2 sequences are SGHRS and YFSETQ. CDR3 sequence reads: CASSLEGTSGMIYEQYF. CDR3 DNA: TGCGCCAGCAGCTTGGAAGGGACTAGCGGGATGATCTACGAGCAGTACTTC.

The V call is TRBV21-1, the J call TRBJ2-1. TRBV21-1 is recorded as a pseudogene. The CDR3 has 19 amino acids. The CDR3 nucleotides are TGTGCCAGCAGCAAAGTTCAGGACCTAATCCCCCAAGCAAACAATGAGCAGTTCTTC. The encoded protein is CASSKVQDLIPQANNEQFF.

The rearrangement joins TRBV7-9 to TRBJ2-2; 8 bases fit TRBD2. The CDR3 consists of 17 residues. Germline lookup yields CDR1 SEHNR and CDR2 FQNEAQ (reference sequence). V was clipped by 4 bases and J by 6 bases; unmatched bases: 13. The CDR3: CASSSPGGGGTPGELFF. Written as DNA, the CDR3 is TGTGCCAGCAGCTCCCCCGGGGGGGGCGGAACACCCGGGGAGCTGTTTTTT.

This sequence joins TRBV10-2 and TRBJ2-7; 11 nucleotides agree with TRBD2. The CDR3 extends over 15 amino acids. V lost 0 bases, J lost 2 bases, and 0 bases stayed unmatched. From germline, CDR1 is WSHSY and CDR2 SAAADI. The CDR3, as DNA: TGCGCCAGCAGTGAGTCTAGCGGGGGGGCCTACGAGCAGTACTTC. This gives the protein CASSESSGGAYEQYF.

V usage is TRBV5-1 and J usage is TRBJ2-3; D gene ambiguous. V lost 0 bases to trimming and J lost 1 base, with 6 bases between them. The CDR3 has 14 amino acids. Germline-derived CDR1 and CDR2 are SGHRS and YFSETQ. Here the CDR3 DNA reads TGCGCCAGCAGCTTGGTCTCCGGCACAGATACGCAGTATTTT. It is translated as CASSLVSGTDTQYF.

V usage is TRBV5-1 and J usage is TRBJ2-2; 9 nucleotides agree with TRBD2. The length of the CDR3 is 15 residues. Germline V gene sequence: CDR1 SGHRS, CDR2 YFSETQ. V lost 3 bases and J lost 4; bases outside the gene matches: 4. This chain's CDR3 is CASSSSAGGTGELFF. The CDR3 DNA reads as TGCGCCAGCAGCTCTTCAGCGGGGGGCACCGGGGAGCTGTTTTTT.

V and J are TRBV29-1 and TRBJ1-3; D may be TRBD1 (5 bases). V was pared by 6 bases and J by 0 bases, with 15 bases between. The CDR3 totals 15 residues. CDR1 and CDR2 (germline): SQVTM, ANQGSEA. CDR3 sequence: CSVTLDINSGNTIYF. The CDR3 bases are TGCAGCGTCACCTTGGACATCAACTCTGGAAACACCATATATTTT.

Within the sample, this clone is medium-sized (0.01 to 0.1%). The chain joins TRBV5-5 to TRBJ1-1; D call uncertain. The V gene's germline CDR1 is SGHKS and CDR2 YYEKEE (reference sequence). This CDR3 has 13 residues. Trimming pared 2 bases from V and 1 base from J, leaving 6 bases between. CDR3 DNA: TGTGCCAGCAGCTTTGGAGCGAACACTGAAGCTTTCTTT. It encodes CASSFGANTEAFF.

The chain joins TRBV5-1 to TRBJ2-7; unclear D gene. V lost 0 bases to trimming and J lost 4 bases, with 14 bases between them. This CDR3 comprises 15 residues. Germline values: CDR1 SGHRS, CDR2 YFSETQ. The CDR3 loop reads CASSLDVAAPYEQYF. The CDR3 nucleotides read TGCGCCAGCAGCTTGGATGTGGCAGCACCATACGAGCAGTACTTC.

This clone was observed once. J is TRBJ1-1 and V is TRBV10-3; no definite D call. Germline assignment: CDR1 ENHRY and CDR2 SYGVKD. Trimming took off 0 bases at V and 4 bases at J, with 12 bases between the two ends. This CDR3 region has 15 residues. This CDR3 reads CAISESEGGSTEAFF. CDR3 bases: TGTGCCATCAGTGAGTCAGAGGGAGGGAGCACTGAAGCTTTCTTT.

The V and J genes are TRBV4-1 and TRBJ2-5, with a possible D match to TRBD2 (7 bases). In germline, CDR1 is MGHRA, CDR2 YSYEKL. The CDR3 is 16 residues long. Between the trimmed V and J ends, which lost 2 bases and 5 bases, there was a span of 18 bases. CDR3 nucleotide sequence: TGCGCCAGCAGCCAAAGGAGAGGGGGGGCCGAGGAGACCCAGTACTTC. This codes for CASSQRRGGAEETQYF.

The gene calls are TRBV13 and TRBJ1-1; D is unclear. V gave up 4 bases and J gave up 7 bases, with 13 bases separating them. The germline gives CDR1 PRHDT, CDR2 FYEKMQ (reference sequence). CDR3 length: 13 residues. The CDR3 sequence: CASSSLGRREAFF. The CDR3 DNA reads TGTGCCAGCAGCTCCTTAGGGCGGCGTGAAGCTTTCTTT.

This clone has only a few counts. The chain is built from TRBV28 and TRBJ2-5, with 8 bases matching TRBD1. This CDR3 contains 18 residues. From germline, CDR1 is MDHEN and CDR2 SYDVKM. V shed 2 bases and J 2 bases; nucleotides not matched to a gene: 13. The CDR3 reads CASSLVIGRGTGQETQYF. CDR3 in DNA: TGTGCCAGCAGTTTAGTTATCGGCAGGGGGACAGGACAAGAGACCCAGTACTTC.

The CDR3 region has the DNA TGTGCCACCAGCAGAGGGGACAGGGAAGGTGAAAAACTGTTTTTT. It is translated as CATSRGDREGEKLFF. The chain joins TRBV15 to TRBJ1-4; 9 nucleotides agree with TRBD1. Germline V gives CDR1 LNHNV, CDR2 YYDKDF (reference sequence). Unmatched junction bases numbered 4, after V lost 1 base and J lost 7 bases. This CDR3 region has 15 residues. The full variable domain, in which reference TRBV15 and TRBJ1-4 provide the parts outside the CDR3, is DAMVIQNPRYQVTQFGKPVTLSCSQTLNHNVMYWYQQKSSQAPKLLFHYYDKDFNNEADTPDNFQSRRPNTSFCFLDIRSPGLGDTAMYLCATSRGDREGEKLFFGSGTQLSVL.

Sample share makes this clone medium-sized. The chain links TRBV2 to TRBJ2-7; D is undetermined. The length of the CDR3 is 15 residues. Trimming stripped 1 base from V and 2 bases from J, with 12 bases between. Germline CDR1 and CDR2: SNHLY and FYNNEI. Written as DNA, the CDR3 is TGTGCCAGCAGTGAAGAGGCTAGGGTTACCTACGAGCAGTACTTC. It specifies CASSEEARVTYEQYF.